These 5 T cell receptor beta chains came from one sample sequenced in a study of cytomegalovirus exposure and HLA in healthy donors. PCR used 60 Vbeta primers and 13 Jbeta primers. Produced via immunoSEQ multiplex PCR; TCRdb's table is partial and in-frame only. The data contain about 160,000 clones, 77% of them singletons. Material for sequencing was PBMCs. These receptor sequences come from a man aged 25-40 years in good health and CMV-seropositive.

J is TRBJ1-4 and V is TRBV13, with 9 bases matching TRBD1. Germline V gene data show CDR1 as PRHDT and CDR2 as FYEKMQ (reference sequence). V trimming: 5 bases; J trimming: 6 bases; junction bases outside the gene matches: 16. This CDR3 is built from 18 residues. CDR3: CASSIWTGAKRTDEKLFF. CDR3 nucleotide sequence: TGTGCCAGCAGCATATGGACAGGGGCTAAAAGGACGGATGAAAAACTGTTTTTT.

The J gene is TRBJ2-1, the V gene TRBV4-1; 9 nucleotides match TRBD1. The CDR3 covers 17 residues. Germline CDR1 is MGHRA and CDR2 is YSYEKL. Trimming took 3 bases from V and 6 from J; bases not matched to a gene: 12. CDR3 region: CASSHPPHGTGSNEQFF. In nucleotides, the CDR3 is TGCGCCAGCAGCCACCCCCCCCACGGGACAGGGAGCAATGAGCAGTTCTTC.

V and J are TRBV29-1 and TRBJ2-5, with D maybe TRBD2 (6 bases). The ends were cut back, 0 bases at V and 5 bases at J, with 19 bases in the middle. Germline CDR1 and CDR2: SQVTM and ANQGSEA. The CDR3 loop spans 16 amino acids. CDR3 nucleotide sequence: TGCAGCGTTGAAGATAGGGAACGGGGGAATGGCGAGACCCAGTACTTC. Protein: CSVEDRERGNGETQYF. The full variable domain, with the rest looked up from reference TRBV29-1 and TRBJ2-5, is SAVISQKPSRDICQRGTSLTIQCQVDSQVTMMFWYRQQPGQSLTLIATANQGSEATYESGFVIDKFPISRPNLTFSTLTVSNMSPEDSSIYLCSVEDRERGNGETQYFGPGTRLLVL.

The chain joins TRBV4-3 to TRBJ2-7; 9 bases align to TRBD1. Trimming at V came to 0 bases and at J to 4 bases, leaving 10 bases not matched to a gene. CDR1 and CDR2 (germline): LGHNA, YSLEER. The CDR3 extends over 17 amino acids. In DNA form, the CDR3 reads TGCGCCAGCAGCCAAGACGGGATACCGGGACAGGGATACGAGCAGTACTTC. Translation gives CASSQDGIPGQGYEQYF.

This clone was detected only a few times. The gene calls are TRBV5-4 and TRBJ2-1; maybe TRBD1 (5 bases). Per the germline V gene, CDR1 is SGHNT and CDR2 is YYREEE (reference sequence). There are 13 residues in the CDR3. Trimming removed 4 bases from V and 9 bases from J, with 14 bases in between. The CDR3 is CASSADMVGEQFF. The CDR3 nucleotides read TGTGCCAGCAGCGCGGACATGGTTGGTGAGCAGTTCTTC.